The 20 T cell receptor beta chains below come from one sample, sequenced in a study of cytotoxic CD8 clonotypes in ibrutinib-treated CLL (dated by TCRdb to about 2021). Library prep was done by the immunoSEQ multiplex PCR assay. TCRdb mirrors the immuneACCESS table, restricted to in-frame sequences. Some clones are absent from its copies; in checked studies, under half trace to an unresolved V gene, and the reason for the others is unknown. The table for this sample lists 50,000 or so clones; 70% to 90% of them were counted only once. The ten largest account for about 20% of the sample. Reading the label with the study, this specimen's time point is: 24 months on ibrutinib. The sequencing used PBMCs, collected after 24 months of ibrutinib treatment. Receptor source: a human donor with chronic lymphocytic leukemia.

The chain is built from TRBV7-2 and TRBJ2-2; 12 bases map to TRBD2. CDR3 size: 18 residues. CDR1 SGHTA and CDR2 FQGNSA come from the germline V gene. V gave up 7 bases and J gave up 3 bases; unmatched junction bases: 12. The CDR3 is CASTRPKTSGRYTGELFF. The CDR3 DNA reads TGTGCCAGCACCCGCCCTAAAACTAGCGGGAGGTACACCGGGGAGCTGTTTTTT.

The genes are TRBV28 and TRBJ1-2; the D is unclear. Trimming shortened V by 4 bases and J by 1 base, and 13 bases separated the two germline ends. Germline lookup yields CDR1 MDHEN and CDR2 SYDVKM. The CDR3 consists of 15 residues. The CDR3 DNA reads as TGTGCCAGCAGTTCGCACAGAAGAATTAACTATGGCTACACCTTC. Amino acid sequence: CASSSHRRINYGYTF.

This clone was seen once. Written as DNA, the CDR3 is TGTGCCAGCAGCGGACCGGGACTAGCGGACAGCACAGATACGCAGTATTTT. Translated, it gives CASSGPGLADSTDTQYF. This chain uses TRBV9 with TRBJ2-3, with 11 positions matching TRBD2. The length of the CDR3 is 17 residues. V trimming: 3 bases; J trimming: 0 bases; junction bases outside the gene matches: 6. CDR1 is SGDLS and CDR2 is YYNGEE in the germline V gene.

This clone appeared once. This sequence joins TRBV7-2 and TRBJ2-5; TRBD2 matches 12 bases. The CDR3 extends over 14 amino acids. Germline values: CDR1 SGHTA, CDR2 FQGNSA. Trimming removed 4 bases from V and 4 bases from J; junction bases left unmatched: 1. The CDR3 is CASSSGLAGETQYF. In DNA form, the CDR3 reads TGTGCCAGCAGCTCGGGACTAGCGGGAGAGACCCAGTACTTC.

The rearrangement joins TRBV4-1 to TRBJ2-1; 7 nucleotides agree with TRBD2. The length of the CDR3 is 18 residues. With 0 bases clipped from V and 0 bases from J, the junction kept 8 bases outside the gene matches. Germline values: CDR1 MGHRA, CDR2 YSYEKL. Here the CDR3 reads CASSQEELAESSYNEQFF. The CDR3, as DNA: TGCGCCAGCAGCCAAGAGGAGCTAGCGGAAAGCTCCTACAATGAGCAGTTCTTC.

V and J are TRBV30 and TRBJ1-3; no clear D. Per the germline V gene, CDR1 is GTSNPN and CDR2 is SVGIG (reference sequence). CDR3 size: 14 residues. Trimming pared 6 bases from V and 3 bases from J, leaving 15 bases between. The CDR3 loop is CACVGQGIGNTIYF. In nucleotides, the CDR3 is TGTGCCTGCGTAGGCCAAGGAATTGGAAACACCATATATTTT.

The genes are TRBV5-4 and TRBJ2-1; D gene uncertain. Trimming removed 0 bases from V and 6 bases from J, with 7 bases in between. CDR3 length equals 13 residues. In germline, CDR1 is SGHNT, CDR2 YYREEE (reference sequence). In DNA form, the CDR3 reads TGTGCCAGCAGCTTGGCAGGATCCAATGAGCAGTTCTTC. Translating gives CASSLAGSNEQFF.

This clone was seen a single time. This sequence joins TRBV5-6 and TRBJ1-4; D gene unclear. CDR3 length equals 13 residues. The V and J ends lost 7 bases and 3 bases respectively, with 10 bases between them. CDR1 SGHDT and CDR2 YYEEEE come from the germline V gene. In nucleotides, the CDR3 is TGTGCCAGCCACAGTCGCCCTAATGAAAAACTGTTTTTT. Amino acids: CASHSRPNEKLFF.

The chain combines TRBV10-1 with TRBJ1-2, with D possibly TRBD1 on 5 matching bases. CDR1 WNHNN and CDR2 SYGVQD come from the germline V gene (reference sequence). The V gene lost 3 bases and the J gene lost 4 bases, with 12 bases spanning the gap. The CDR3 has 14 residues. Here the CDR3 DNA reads TGCGCCAGCAGTGAAGGGACGGATACCTATGGCTACACCTTC. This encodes CASSEGTDTYGYTF.

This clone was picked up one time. Here the CDR3 DNA reads TGTGCCAGCAGTTACTCGTTCAGGAACACCGGGGAGCTGTTTTTT. This encodes CASSYSFRNTGELFF. The chain is built from TRBV6-5 and TRBJ2-2; D call uncertain. This CDR3 is 15 amino acids long. Germline V gene lookup returns CDR1 MNHEY and CDR2 SVGAGI. V lost 0 bases to trimming and J lost 1 base, with 6 bases between them.

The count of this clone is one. The CDR3: CASSPPGGRPNTEAFF. The CDR3 DNA reads TGTGCCAGCTCCCCTCCCGGGGGGCGTCCGAACACTGAAGCTTTCTTT. The chain carries TRBV18 and TRBJ1-1, with D possibly TRBD1 on 6 matching bases. This CDR3 contains 16 residues. Deletions cut 6 bases from V and 1 base from J, with 18 bases between. CDR1 and CDR2 from the germline V gene are KGHSH and LQKENI.

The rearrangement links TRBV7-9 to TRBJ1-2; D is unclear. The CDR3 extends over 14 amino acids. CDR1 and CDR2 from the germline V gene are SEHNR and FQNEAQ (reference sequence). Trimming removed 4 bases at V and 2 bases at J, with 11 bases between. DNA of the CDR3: TGTGCCAGCAGCTCAGACCCAGGCAACTATGGCTACACCTTC. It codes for CASSSDPGNYGYTF.

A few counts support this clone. Here the CDR3 reads CASSYSLYSNQPQHF. The CDR3 DNA reads as TGTGCCAGCAGTTACTCGTTATATAGCAATCAGCCCCAGCATTTT. The V and J genes are TRBV6-5 and TRBJ1-5, with D unresolved. The CDR3 runs 15 residues. In germline, CDR1 is MNHEY, CDR2 SVGAGI. Trimming cost V 0 bases and J 0 bases, with 6 bases left between them.

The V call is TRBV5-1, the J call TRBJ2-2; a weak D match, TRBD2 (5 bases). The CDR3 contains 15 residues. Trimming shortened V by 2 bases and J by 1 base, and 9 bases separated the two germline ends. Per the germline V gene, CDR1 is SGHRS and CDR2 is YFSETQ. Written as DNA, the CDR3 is TGCGCCAGCAGCTTCGGGGTTGAGAACACCGGGGAGCTGTTTTTT. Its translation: CASSFGVENTGELFF.

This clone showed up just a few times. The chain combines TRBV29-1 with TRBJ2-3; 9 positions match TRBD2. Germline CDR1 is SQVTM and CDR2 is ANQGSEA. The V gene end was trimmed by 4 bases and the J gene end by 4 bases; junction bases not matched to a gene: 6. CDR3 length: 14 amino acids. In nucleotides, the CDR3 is TGCAGCGTTGTTGCGGGAGGGCCCCCAGATACGCAGTATTTT. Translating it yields CSVVAGGPPDTQYF.

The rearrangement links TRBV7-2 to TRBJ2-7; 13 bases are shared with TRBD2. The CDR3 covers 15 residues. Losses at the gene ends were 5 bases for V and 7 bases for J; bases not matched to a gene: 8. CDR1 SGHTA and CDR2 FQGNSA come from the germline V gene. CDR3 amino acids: CASSLLAGGPLEQYF. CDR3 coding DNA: TGTGCCAGCAGCCTACTAGCGGGAGGGCCGTTAGAGCAGTACTTC.

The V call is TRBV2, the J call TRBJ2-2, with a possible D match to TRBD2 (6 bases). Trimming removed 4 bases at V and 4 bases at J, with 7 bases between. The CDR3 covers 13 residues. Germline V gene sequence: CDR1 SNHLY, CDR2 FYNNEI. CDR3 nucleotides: TGTGCCAGCAGTGGGGACTCCACCGGGGAGCTGTTTTTT. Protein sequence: CASSGDSTGELFF.

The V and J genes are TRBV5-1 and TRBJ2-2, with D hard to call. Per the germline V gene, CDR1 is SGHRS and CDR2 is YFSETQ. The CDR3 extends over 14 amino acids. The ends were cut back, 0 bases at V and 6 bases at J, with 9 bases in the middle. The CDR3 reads CASSLALSPGELFF. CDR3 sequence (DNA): TGCGCCAGCAGCTTGGCATTGTCTCCCGGGGAGCTGTTTTTT.

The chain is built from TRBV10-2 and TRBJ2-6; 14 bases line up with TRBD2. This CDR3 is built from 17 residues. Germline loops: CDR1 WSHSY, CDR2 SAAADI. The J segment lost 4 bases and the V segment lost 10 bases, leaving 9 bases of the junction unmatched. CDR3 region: CATSGLAGVTGANVLTF. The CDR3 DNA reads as TGCGCCACGTCGGGACTAGCGGGAGTAACGGGGGCCAACGTCCTGACTTTC.

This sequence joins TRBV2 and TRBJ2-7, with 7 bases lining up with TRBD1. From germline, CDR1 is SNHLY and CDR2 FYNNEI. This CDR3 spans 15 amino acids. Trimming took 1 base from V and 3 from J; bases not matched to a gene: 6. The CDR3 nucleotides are TGTGCCAGCAGTGAAGACATGGGACAGTACTACGAGCAGTACTTC. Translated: CASSEDMGQYYEQYF.